The 32 T cell receptor beta chains listed next were all sequenced from one sample in a study of shared clonotypes between healthy human individuals. Sequenced by immunoSEQ multiplex PCR; TCRdb stores in-frame clones only, minus some. Among 600,000 to 700,000 clones listed, less than 80% were seen once. The sequenced sample was memory CD4+ T cells sorted from blood. The sample's subset: CD45RA-negative fraction. The source of these receptors is a woman aged 30 to 39 in good health.

This clone was detected only a few times. The gene calls are TRBV6-1 and TRBJ2-5; 10 bases agree with TRBD2. The CDR3 is 15 amino acids. Germline V gene lookup returns CDR1 MNHNS and CDR2 SASEGT. The V gene end was trimmed by 6 bases and the J gene end by 1 base; junction bases not matched to a gene: 5. The CDR3 DNA follows: TGTGCCAGCAGAACGAGGACTAGCGGCCAAGAGACCCAGTACTTC. Its translation: CASRTRTSGQETQYF.

The CDR3 DNA is TGTGCCAGCAGCTTGGCGGGGGAGAGCACAGATACGCAGTATTTT. It encodes CASSLAGESTDTQYF. The chain recombines TRBV13 with TRBJ2-3; 7 positions agree with TRBD2. The CDR3 is made up of 15 amino acids. J lost 0 bases, V lost 3 bases, and 3 bases had no gene match. Germline V gives CDR1 PRHDT, CDR2 FYEKMQ (reference sequence).

This chain uses TRBV2 with TRBJ2-1; the D gene is possibly TRBD2 (5 bases). Per the germline V gene, CDR1 is SNHLY and CDR2 is FYNNEI. The CDR3 extends over 12 amino acids. Trimming stripped 5 bases from V and 10 bases from J, with 12 bases between. CDR3 loop: CASSPDLGEQFF. The CDR3 coding sequence is TGTGCCAGCAGTCCGGACTTGGGGGAGCAGTTCTTC.

This clone has ten or more counts. The chain carries TRBV28 and TRBJ2-5; no clear D. Between the trimmed V and J ends, which lost 6 bases and 5 bases, there was a span of 13 bases. The CDR3 length is 13 residues. CDR1 and CDR2 from the germline V gene are MDHEN and SYDVKM. The CDR3 here is CASSRIFPETQYF. The CDR3 DNA sequence: TGTGCCAGCAGCCGGATTTTCCCCGAGACCCAGTACTTC.

This clone is labeled as medium-sized. The V call is TRBV4-1, the J call TRBJ2-7, with D perhaps matching TRBD2 (7 bases). Trimming took 0 bases from V and 2 from J, leaving 17 bases between them. CDR3 size: 17 residues. Germline assignment: CDR1 MGHRA and CDR2 YSYEKL. The CDR3 DNA is TGCGCCAGCAGCCAAGAATTAGGTACCGGGGGGCCCTACGAGCAGTACTTC. This translates into CASSQELGTGGPYEQYF.

V gene TRBV4-1 combines with J gene TRBJ2-2, with TRBD2 as a possible D gene (5 bases). The CDR3 is 15 amino acids. CDR1 and CDR2 from the germline V gene are MGHRA and YSYEKL. Trimming cost V 4 bases and J 8 bases, with 17 bases left between them. The CDR3: CASSRGFGETGELFF. The CDR3 DNA sequence: TGCGCCAGCAGCCGAGGATTCGGGGAAACTGGGGAGCTGTTTTTT.

The chain uses TRBV5-6 and TRBJ1-2, with TRBD1 identical over 7 bases. The CDR3 is 16 residues long. Germline V lookup: CDR1 SGHDT, CDR2 YYEEEE. Losses at the gene ends were 1 base for V and 8 bases for J; bases not matched to a gene: 14. The CDR3 protein is CASSLYSRQGRRGYTF. The DNA for the CDR3 is TGTGCCAGCAGCTTGTATTCCCGACAGGGAAGGCGAGGCTACACCTTC. The entire variable domain, with the rest obtained from reference TRBV5-6 and TRBJ1-2, is as follows: DAGVTQSPTHLIKTRGQQVTLRCSPKSGHDTVSWYQQALGQGPQFIFQYYEEEERQRGNFPDRFSGHQFPNYSSELNVNALLLGDSALYLCASSLYSRQGRRGYTFGSGTRLTVV.

V and J are TRBV5-6 and TRBJ2-3; the D is unclear. Germline CDR1 SGHDT, CDR2 YYEEEE. V was trimmed by 2 bases and J by 6 bases, leaving 7 bases between them. The CDR3 has 12 amino acids. CDR3 sequence: CASSFSDDTQYF. CDR3 nucleotides: TGTGCCAGCAGCTTCTCTGACGATACGCAGTATTTT.

The chain uses TRBV5-1 and TRBJ1-1; D remains ambiguous. Per germline, CDR1 SGHRS and CDR2 YFSETQ. The CDR3 covers 17 residues. Trimming shortened V by 0 bases and J by 0 bases, and 15 bases separated the two germline ends. CDR3 in DNA: TGCGCCAGCAGCTTGGGGATCGGGTTTGCTATGAACACTGAAGCTTTCTTT. This encodes CASSLGIGFAMNTEAFF.

The genes are TRBV19 and TRBJ1-5, with D uncertain. The CDR3 runs 16 residues. V lost 6 bases, J lost 4 bases, and 19 bases lay in between. Germline-derived CDR1 and CDR2 are LNHDA and SQIVND (reference sequence). The CDR3 DNA follows: TGTGCCAGTAGCCGCCTGGGTAGGGATAGTAATCAGCCCCAGCATTTT. Encoded protein: CASSRLGRDSNQPQHF.

The CDR3 region has the DNA TGCGCCAGCAGGGGCATCTCTGGGGCCAACGTCCTGACTTTC. Translating it yields CASRGISGANVLTF. The chain combines TRBV5-1 with TRBJ2-6; D not resolved. Germline values: CDR1 SGHRS, CDR2 YFSETQ. The CDR3 is 14 residues long. V gave up 5 bases and J gave up 0 bases, with 6 bases separating them.

This clone appeared a single time. The J gene is TRBJ2-7, the V gene TRBV28; 11 bases line up with TRBD2. J was trimmed by 6 bases and V by 5 bases; bases with no gene match: 9. The CDR3 spans 15 residues. The V gene's germline CDR1 is MDHEN and CDR2 SYDVKM. In DNA, the CDR3 is TGTGCCAGCAGTCCTCATAGCGGGAGGGCGCGCGAGCAGTACTTC. Protein: CASSPHSGRAREQYF.

The chain couples TRBV6-1 to TRBJ1-1; perhaps TRBD1 as D (5 bases). The CDR3 consists of 15 residues. V dropped 5 bases and J dropped 6 bases, with 19 bases sitting between them. Germline-derived CDR1 and CDR2 are MNHNS and SASEGT. CDR3 sequence: CASSPKGAFSAEAFF. The CDR3 region has the DNA TGTGCCAGCAGTCCCAAAGGGGCGTTTTCGGCTGAAGCTTTCTTT.

V is TRBV7-9 and J is TRBJ1-4; D unclear. Trimming shortened V by 1 base and J by 4 bases, and 13 bases separated the two germline ends. From germline, CDR1 is SEHNR and CDR2 FQNEAQ (reference sequence). The CDR3 contains 16 residues. Here the CDR3 DNA reads TGTGCCAGCAGCTTAGGGGTCGCACGTGATAATGAAAAACTGTTTTTT. Its translation: CASSLGVARDNEKLFF. The variable domain in full, with the rest retrieved from reference TRBV7-9 and TRBJ1-4, is DTGVSQNPRHKITKRGQNVTFRCDPISEHNRLYWYRQTLGQGPEFLTYFQNEAQLEKSRLLSDRFSAERPKGSFSTLEIQRTEQGDSAMYLCASSLGVARDNEKLFFGSGTQLSVL.

This sequence joins TRBV7-3 and TRBJ2-1; D call uncertain. CDR3 length: 15 amino acids. CDR1 is SGHTA and CDR2 is FQGTGA in the germline V gene. The V gene lost 5 bases and the J gene lost 1 base, with 12 bases spanning the gap. The CDR3 is CASSPPGSSYNEQFF. The CDR3 DNA sequence: TGTGCCAGCAGCCCGCCAGGAAGTTCCTACAATGAGCAGTTCTTC.

J is TRBJ2-7 and V is TRBV4-1, with no clear D. This CDR3 has 17 residues. The V end was cut by 0 bases, the J end by 3 bases, with 18 bases between. Per germline, CDR1 MGHRA and CDR2 YSYEKL. The CDR3 sequence is CASSQDAPDGLIYEQYF. CDR3 nucleotides: TGCGCCAGCAGCCAAGACGCCCCGGACGGGCTCATCTACGAGCAGTACTTC.

This clone was seen a handful of times. CDR3 amino acids: CSVEDHGQGAGDSNQPQHF. DNA for the CDR3: TGCAGCGTTGAAGATCATGGACAGGGGGCAGGGGATAGCAATCAGCCCCAGCATTTT. This rearrangement joins TRBV29-1 to TRBJ1-5, with 11 bases aligning to TRBD1. CDR3 length: 19 amino acids. The germline V gene has CDR1 SQVTM and CDR2 ANQGSEA. The V and J ends lost 0 bases and 0 bases, in that order; junction bases with no gene match: 10.

The gene calls are TRBV7-8 and TRBJ2-2, with no clear D. The CDR3 extends over 16 amino acids. Germline CDR1 is SGHVS and CDR2 is FQNEAQ. V was cut by 5 bases and J by 1 base, with 14 bases left in between. The CDR3 reads CASSPLVAMNTGELFF. The CDR3 bases are TGTGCCAGCAGCCCCCTCGTGGCAATGAACACCGGGGAGCTGTTTTTT.

This chain joins TRBV6-5 and TRBJ2-3; the D gene is possibly TRBD1 (6 bases). The ends were cut back, 2 bases at V and 4 bases at J, with 13 bases in the middle. Germline CDR1 MNHEY, CDR2 SVGAGI. The CDR3 has 15 amino acids. The CDR3 DNA reads TGTGCCAGCAGTTACACCTACACAGGGCCAGATACGCAGTATTTT. As protein: CASSYTYTGPDTQYF.

The chain is built from TRBV7-2 and TRBJ2-3, with 7 bases matching TRBD1. The CDR3 length is 19 residues. V lost 2 bases to trimming and J lost 1 base; unmatched junction nucleotides: 15. CDR1 is SGHTA and CDR2 is FQGNSA in the germline V gene. CDR3 nucleotide sequence: TGTGCCAGCAGCTTATGCAGACAGGGAATAATTCGTCGCACAGATACGCAGTATTTT. Residues: CASSLCRQGIIRRTDTQYF.

The V gene is TRBV7-9, the J gene TRBJ1-2, with D uncertain. From germline, CDR1 is SEHNR and CDR2 FQNEAQ (reference sequence). This CDR3 is 14 amino acids long. Trimming left V 1 base short and J 5 bases short, with 11 bases between. The CDR3 coding sequence is TGTGCCAGCAGCTTAGAAGCTAGGTATTATGGCTACACCTTC. Protein: CASSLEARYYGYTF.

The rearrangement joins TRBV5-1 to TRBJ2-5, with D perhaps matching TRBD2 (6 bases). CDR1 and CDR2 (germline): SGHRS, YFSETQ. V gave up 4 bases and J gave up 5 bases, with 12 bases separating them. This CDR3 region has 13 residues. The CDR3: CASSLTRGETQYF. The CDR3 region has the DNA TGCGCCAGCAGCCTGACCCGGGGGGAGACCCAGTACTTC.

This chain links TRBV7-2 with TRBJ2-3, with 7 bases aligning to TRBD2. The CDR3 length is 15 residues. The V gene end was trimmed by 6 bases and the J gene end by 1 base; junction bases not matched to a gene: 7. Germline V CDR1 and CDR2: SGHTA, FQGNSA. The CDR3, as DNA: TGTGCCAGCAGTTACAGCGGGACCCGCACAGATACGCAGTATTTT. As protein: CASSYSGTRTDTQYF.

The chain uses TRBV11-2 and TRBJ1-2; D gene uncertain. Between the trimmed V and J ends, which lost 4 bases and 0 bases, there was a span of 12 bases. From germline, CDR1 is SGHAT and CDR2 FQNNGV. The CDR3 length is 15 residues. As DNA, the CDR3 is TGTGCCAGCAGCTCACAGACATTTTCTAACTATGGCTACACCTTC. This encodes CASSSQTFSNYGYTF.

The chain carries TRBV27 and TRBJ2-7; the match to TRBD2 covers 10 bases. This CDR3 has 15 residues. Germline trimming cut 5 bases from V and 4 bases from J; bases unmatched to any gene: 8. In germline, CDR1 is MNHEY, CDR2 SMNVEV (reference sequence). CDR3 loop: CASSGKREGGYEQYF. CDR3 bases: TGTGCCAGCAGTGGTAAGCGGGAGGGCGGTTACGAGCAGTACTTC.

The genes are TRBV7-8 and TRBJ2-7; the match to TRBD2 covers 10 bases. V lost 1 base to trimming and J lost 5 bases; unmatched junction nucleotides: 8. Germline loops: CDR1 SGHVS, CDR2 FQNEAQ. The CDR3 contains 16 residues. CDR3 residues: CASSLGLAGGENEQYF. The CDR3 nucleotides read TGTGCCAGCAGCTTAGGACTAGCGGGCGGCGAGAACGAGCAGTACTTC.

The rearrangement uses TRBV30 and TRBJ1-2; 7 bases map to TRBD1. Germline CDR1 GTSNPN, CDR2 SVGIG (reference sequence). The CDR3 spans 20 residues. The V and J ends lost 4 bases and 2 bases, in that order; junction bases with no gene match: 25. CDR3 amino acids: CAWTLPRGDSKDRSNYGYTF. CDR3 nucleotides: TGTGCCTGGACCCTTCCAAGGGGGGACAGCAAGGATAGATCCAACTATGGCTACACCTTC.

The gene calls are TRBV29-1 and TRBJ2-1; D is ambiguous. V was clipped by 4 bases and J by 4 bases, with 8 bases between them. Germline CDR1 reads SQVTM; CDR2 reads ANQGSEA. The CDR3 has 12 amino acids. As DNA, the CDR3 is TGCAGCGTTGTTCTAGTATACAATGAGCAGTTCTTC. Translated, it gives CSVVLVYNEQFF.

This clone appeared many times. This chain uses TRBV6-5 with TRBJ1-5, with a possible D match to TRBD1 (5 bases). V was clipped by 5 bases and J by 4 bases, with 9 bases between them. CDR3 length equals 13 residues. Germline CDR1 is MNHEY and CDR2 is SVGAGI. The CDR3 spells CASSGQKNQPQHF. The CDR3 nucleotides read TGTGCCAGCAGTGGACAAAAGAATCAGCCCCAGCATTTT.

The rearrangement uses TRBV6-1 and TRBJ1-4; 8 bases align to TRBD1. Germline CDR1 and CDR2: MNHNS and SASEGT. Unmatched junction bases numbered 6, after V lost 5 bases and J lost 4 bases. The CDR3 is 15 residues long. Here the CDR3 reads CASSPPGQDNEKLFF. The CDR3 nucleotides are TGTGCCAGCAGTCCTCCGGGACAGGATAATGAAAAACTGTTTTTT.

The rearrangement joins TRBV11-2 to TRBJ2-5, with 7 nucleotides matching TRBD2. Germline V gives CDR1 SGHAT, CDR2 FQNNGV. The CDR3 runs to 16 residues. V lost 5 bases, J lost 3 bases, and 12 bases stayed unmatched. The CDR3 region is CASSLSTSAGEETQYF. Here the CDR3 DNA reads TGTGCCAGCAGCCTAAGCACTAGCGCGGGGGAAGAGACCCAGTACTTC.

The count of this clone is one. V gene TRBV5-1 combines with J gene TRBJ2-1; 10 bases map to TRBD2. V lost 3 bases, J lost 4 bases, and 10 bases stayed unmatched. This CDR3 is 17 amino acids long. Per germline, CDR1 SGHRS and CDR2 YFSETQ. CDR3 loop: CASSSRPGLAEYNEQFF. The CDR3 DNA follows: TGCGCCAGCAGCTCCCGACCCGGACTAGCGGAATACAATGAGCAGTTCTTC.